These 8 T cell receptor beta chains share one sample of origin, sequenced in a study of blood T cell repertoires in COVID-19 (dated by TCRdb to 2018 to 2020). The protocol used for the library was the immunoSEQ multiplex PCR assay. Here the immuneACCESS table is served through TCRdb, limited to in-frame sequences with V and J called. Missing clones are a known gap in these copies; in checked studies unresolved V genes cover under half, and the rest lacks a known reason. In this sample the table shows 150,000 to 180,000 clones, roughly nine tenths of which occur a single time. Of the sample, 0.45% to 0.65% is held by the ten largest clones. The sample taken for sequencing was peripheral blood. These receptors were taken from a man in his fifties or sixties with acute or convalescent COVID-19.

The chain joins TRBV3-1 (or the pseudogene TRBV3-2) to TRBJ2-4; no clear D gene. Germline V gives CDR1 LGHDT, CDR2 YNNKEL (reference sequence). V lost 6 bases to trimming and J lost 13 bases, with 22 bases between them. CDR3 length equals 14 residues. CDR3 protein: CASRQSLTHTPQYF. CDR3 nucleotide sequence: TGTGCCAGCAGGCAGTCCTTGACACACACCCCGCAGTACTTC.

The gene calls are TRBV15 and TRBJ2-1; 12 nucleotides line up with TRBD2. The CDR3 totals 16 residues. V shed 0 bases and J 8 bases; nucleotides not matched to a gene: 5. Germline CDR1 is LNHNV and CDR2 is YYDKDF (reference sequence). The CDR3 nucleotides read TGTGCCACCAGCAGAGATCTAGCGGGAGGGCACCATGAGCAGTTCTTC. This encodes CATSRDLAGGHHEQFF.

The chain couples TRBV18 to TRBJ2-1; TRBD2 matches at 9 bases. V lost 3 bases and J lost 9; bases outside the gene matches: 9. This CDR3 is 15 amino acids long. The germline V gene has CDR1 KGHSH and CDR2 LQKENI. Written as DNA, the CDR3 is TGTGCCAGCTCACCCCGGGGTAGCGGGAGTGTTGAGCAGTTCTTC. Encoded protein: CASSPRGSGSVEQFF.

This chain joins TRBV19 and TRBJ1-1, with D perhaps TRBD1 (5 bases). Germline CDR1 is LNHDA and CDR2 is SQIVND (reference sequence). Between the trimmed V and J ends, which lost 7 bases and 1 base, there was a span of 16 bases. The CDR3 has 15 residues. DNA of the CDR3: TGTGCCAGTACCACATCTCTCCAGGGGAACACTGAAGCTTTCTTT. Its protein is CASTTSLQGNTEAFF.

This chain joins TRBV2 and TRBJ2-5, with D unresolved. This CDR3 is built from 13 residues. In germline, CDR1 is SNHLY, CDR2 FYNNEI. With 3 bases removed from V and 0 bases from J, the gap between germline ends came to 5 bases. The chain's CDR3 is CASSDYYQETQYF. CDR3 nucleotide sequence: TGTGCCAGCAGTGACTATTACCAAGAGACCCAGTACTTC.

The J gene is TRBJ2-5, the V gene TRBV12-3 or TRBV12-4, with D perhaps matching TRBD1 (5 bases). Between the trimmed V and J ends, which lost 4 bases and 7 bases, there was a span of 10 bases. This CDR3 contains 12 residues. CDR3 loop: CASSSGQWTQYF. The CDR3 bases are TGTGCCAGCAGTTCAGGGCAATGGACCCAGTACTTC.

The chain couples TRBV4-1 to TRBJ2-2; D might be TRBD2 (5 bases). Germline V gives CDR1 MGHRA, CDR2 YSYEKL. V lost 0 bases, J lost 5 bases, and 19 bases lay in between. This CDR3 region has 18 residues. Here the CDR3 reads CASSQDYHSGQLTGELFF. DNA of the CDR3: TGCGCCAGCAGCCAAGATTACCACAGCGGCCAGCTTACCGGGGAGCTGTTTTTT.

This chain uses TRBV7-9 with TRBJ2-7; 7 nucleotides align to TRBD2. The CDR3 contains 15 residues. Losses at the gene ends were 5 bases for V and 1 base for J; bases not matched to a gene: 8. Germline V gene lookup returns CDR1 SEHNR and CDR2 FQNEAQ (reference sequence). Here the CDR3 reads CASSPVTSDSYEQYF. CDR3 DNA: TGTGCCAGCAGCCCCGTCACTAGCGATTCCTACGAGCAGTACTTC.